The sequence of this T cell receptor (beta chain) was determined in a study of blood T cell repertoires in COVID-19 (dated by TCRdb to about 2020). Study-level background: The collaborator samples originated in the United States, Italy and Spain and spanned the acute and convalescent phases of COVID-19. The material from the prospective study consisted of cDNA or gDNA derived from T cells, B-cell-depleted T cells, or PBMCs. Subjects who had been exposed to COVID-19, were actively infected with it, or had recovered from it provided the deeply sampled blood TCRbeta repertoires that made up the dataset. A freely available public database, intended as a resource for researchers studying the immune response to SARS-CoV-2, is where the repertoires were released. Samples were obtained from the ongoing ImmuneRACE study (first 160 participants) and from over 1,000 subjects provided by 6 global collaborators. Sample metadata almost always included a de-identified subject ID, COVID-19 status, age in years and sex. Where HLA class I and class II types were available, the types were taken from metadata supplied by the sample provider, not from assay-based typing.

V is pared back by 2 bases and J by 3 bases, with 17 bases lying between the germline termini. Taken from cysteine to phenylalanine, the CDR3 has 16 residues. The only DNA kept is the CDR3, 48 bases in frame from the first base. In the germline V gene, CDR1 corresponds to MNHEY and CDR2 to SVGAGI. TCRbeta CDR3 regions were amplified from genomic DNA by means of the immunoSEQ Assay, a bias-controlled multiplex PCR. For the original study's pipeline: The number of nucleated cells in each sample was estimated by amplification of reference gene primers within the assay. To quantify the absolute abundance of each unique TCRbeta CDR3 rearrangement, sequence reads were collapsed and filtered. For each sample, productive Simpson clonality was calculated as the square root of Simpson's diversity index across productive rearrangements. TCRdb retrieved this table from immuneACCESS and kept in-frame rearrangements only. Not all clones are present; in checked studies, unresolved V genes account for under half, and no reason is known for the remainder. V and J calls and clone size are given by that table; D and trimming were obtained from the DNA. The sample table contains 95,000 to 120,000 clones; only one count was recorded for 85% of them. The ten top clones hold about 3% of the sample.

Study-level results and caveats: How much clinical and demographic metadata was included differed by source and by participant, and the metadata was provided uncurated.

About this clone itself: It lacks a known antigen. Base qualities are missing; no much larger clone stands one base away.

Each collaborating institution followed its own protocols to collect whole blood in K2EDTA tubes. Collaborator samples were shipped for TCRbeta analysis as frozen whole blood, isolated PBMCs, or DNA extracted from either sample type. The receptor was derived from a man in his forties with acute or convalescent COVID-19. The sequence is built from TRBV6-5 and TRBJ2-7; 6 matching bases give a weak D call of TRBD2. The sample was peripheral blood. DNA sequence: TGTGCCAGCAGTTACCGGCGGGGAGGCAGTCTCTACGAGCAGTACTTC. The resulting protein is CASSYRRGGSLYEQYF.